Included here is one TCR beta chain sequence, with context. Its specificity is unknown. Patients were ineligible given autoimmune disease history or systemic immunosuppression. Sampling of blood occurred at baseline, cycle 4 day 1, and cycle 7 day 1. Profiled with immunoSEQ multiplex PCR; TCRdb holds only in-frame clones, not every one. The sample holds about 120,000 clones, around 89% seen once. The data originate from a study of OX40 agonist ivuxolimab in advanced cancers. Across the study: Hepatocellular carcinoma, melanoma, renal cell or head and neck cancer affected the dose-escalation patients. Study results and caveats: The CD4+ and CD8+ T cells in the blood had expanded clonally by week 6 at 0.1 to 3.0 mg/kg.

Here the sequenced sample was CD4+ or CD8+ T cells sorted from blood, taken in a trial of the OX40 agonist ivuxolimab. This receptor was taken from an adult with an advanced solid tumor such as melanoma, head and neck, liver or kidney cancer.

CDR3: CASRSQGVYEQYF. Written as DNA, the CDR3 is TGTGCCAGCCGTTCACAGGGGGTCTACGAGCAGTACTTC. V is TRBV18 and J is TRBJ2-7, with TRBD1 matching 8 bases. Germline lookup yields CDR1 KGHSH and CDR2 LQKENI. This CDR3 comprises 13 residues. V lost 8 bases, J lost 3 bases, and 6 bases stayed unmatched.